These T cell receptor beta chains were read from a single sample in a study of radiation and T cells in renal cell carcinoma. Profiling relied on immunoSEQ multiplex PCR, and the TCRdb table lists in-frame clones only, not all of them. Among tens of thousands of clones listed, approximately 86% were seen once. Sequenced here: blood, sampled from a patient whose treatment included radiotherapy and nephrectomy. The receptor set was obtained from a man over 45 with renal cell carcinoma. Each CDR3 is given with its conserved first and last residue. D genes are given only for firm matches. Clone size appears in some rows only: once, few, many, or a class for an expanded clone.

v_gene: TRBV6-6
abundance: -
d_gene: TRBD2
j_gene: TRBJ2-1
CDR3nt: TGTGCCAGCAGTTACCTGGAAGCGGGAGGTCCCCGCTTCTTC
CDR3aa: CASSYLEAGGPRFF

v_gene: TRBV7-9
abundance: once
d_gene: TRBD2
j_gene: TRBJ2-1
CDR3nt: TGTGCCAGCAGCTTAGTGAAGCTAGCGGGAGACAATGAGCAGTTCTTC
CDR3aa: CASSLVKLAGDNEQFF

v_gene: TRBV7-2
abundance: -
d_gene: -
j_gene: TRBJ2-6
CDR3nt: TGTGCCAGCAGCCCGACTAGTGTTGGGGCCAACGTCCTGACTTTC
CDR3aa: CASSPTSVGANVLTF

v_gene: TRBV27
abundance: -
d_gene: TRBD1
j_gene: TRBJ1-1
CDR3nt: TGTGCCAGCAGTCGGGGACAGGGGGTAACTGAAGCTTTCTTT
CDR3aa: CASSRGQGVTEAFF

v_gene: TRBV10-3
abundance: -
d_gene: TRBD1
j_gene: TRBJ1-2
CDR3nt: TGTGCCATCGGCGCGACAGGGTCCAACTATGGCTACACCTTC
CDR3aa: CAIGATGSNYGYTF

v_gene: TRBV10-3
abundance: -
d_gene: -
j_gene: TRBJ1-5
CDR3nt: TGTGCCATCAGTGAACAAGATTACCGACAGCCCCAGCATTTT
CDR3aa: CAISEQDYRQPQHF

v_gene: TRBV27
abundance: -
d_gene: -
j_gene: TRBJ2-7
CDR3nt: TGTGCCAGCAGTCCCTCGTTATCGGCGTCCTACGAGCAGTACTTC
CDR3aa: CASSPSLSASYEQYF

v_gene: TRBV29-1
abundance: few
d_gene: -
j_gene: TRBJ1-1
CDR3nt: TGCAGTATGGCGGGAAGTGAAGCTTTCTTT
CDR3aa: CSMAGSEAFF

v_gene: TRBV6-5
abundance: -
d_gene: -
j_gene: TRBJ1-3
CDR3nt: TGTGCCAGCAAAATTGACACTAACTCTGGAAACACCATATATTTT
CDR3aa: CASKIDTNSGNTIYF

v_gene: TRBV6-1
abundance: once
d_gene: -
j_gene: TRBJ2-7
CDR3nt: TGTGCCAGCAGTGAAGCAATCTTAACCTACGAGCAGTACTTC
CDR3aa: CASSEAILTYEQYF

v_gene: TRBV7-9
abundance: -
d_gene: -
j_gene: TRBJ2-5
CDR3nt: TGTGCCAGCAGTTCCCAAGAGACCCAGTACTTC
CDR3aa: CASSSQETQYF